The entry below describes one T cell receptor beta chain. No antigen is known for it. This specimen belongs to a study of a mutant IDH1 vaccine in newly diagnosed glioma. Libraries were prepared by immunoSEQ multiplex PCR; TCRdb keeps only in-frame clonotypes and omits some of them. The sample holds around 31,000 clones, roughly three fifths seen once. Time point in this sample: week 5, during vaccination. Alongside topical imiquimod, each dose of vaccine comprised 300 ug of mutant IDH1 20-mer peptide. The V end lost 2 bases, the J end lost 0 bases, and 0 bases lay between the germline ends. The CDR3 totals 11 residues. CDR1 and CDR2 from the germline V gene are SGHKS and YYEKEE (reference sequence).

This receptor was taken from a woman between 18 and 29 years old with glioma. The sequences come from PBMCs, collected from a glioma patient whose treatment included an IDH1 peptide vaccine. The J gene is TRBJ2-7, the V gene TRBV5-5, with D hard to call. CDR3 amino acids: CASSFSYEQYF. CDR3 coding DNA: TGTGCCAGCAGCTTCTCCTACGAGCAGTACTTC.